The next 3 T cell receptor beta chains were all read from a single sample in a study of T cell repertoires in cytomegalovirus infection. MiXCR, applied by TCRdb to the reads, yields one record per CDR3 protein. The data hold a few hundred thousand distinct CDR3 sequences, with over 15% observed a single time. Sequencing was done on a sample of CD8+ T cells from PBMCs. Source of these receptors: a human donor in good health (CMV status not recorded). Some clones in this sample may be carry-over from other donors' samples.

This clonotype showed up just a few times. This chain uses TRBV19 with TRBJ2-1, with D possibly TRBD2 on 7 matching bases. The V end was cut by 7 bases, the J end by 3 bases, with 16 bases between. Germline CDR1 is LNHDA and CDR2 is SQIVND (reference sequence). The CDR3 extends over 15 amino acids. This CDR3 reads CASTDRRGGYNEQFF. The DNA for the CDR3 is TGTGCCAGTACCGACCGGAGGGGGGGCTACAATGAGCAGTTCTTC.

There are a few counts of this clonotype. The gene calls are TRBV20-1 and TRBJ2-7; a weak D match, TRBD2 (6 bases). V lost 6 bases and J lost 2, with 14 bases in between. This CDR3 region has 13 residues. In germline, CDR1 is DFQATT, CDR2 SNEGSKA (reference sequence). The CDR3, as DNA: TGCAGTGCCGGCGGGACGGTTACCTACGAGCAGTACTTC. Protein: CSAGGTVTYEQYF.

The J gene is TRBJ2-4, the V gene TRBV19; 9 bases align to TRBD1. Germline loops: CDR1 LNHDA, CDR2 SQIVND (reference sequence). This CDR3 spans 20 amino acids. V lost 8 bases to trimming and J lost 1 base; unmatched junction nucleotides: 21. CDR3 residues: CASRLKGQGSVEFAKNIQYF. The CDR3 DNA follows: TGTGCCAGTCGACTAAAAGGACAGGGGTCTGTGGAGTTCGCCAAAAACATTCAGTACTTC.